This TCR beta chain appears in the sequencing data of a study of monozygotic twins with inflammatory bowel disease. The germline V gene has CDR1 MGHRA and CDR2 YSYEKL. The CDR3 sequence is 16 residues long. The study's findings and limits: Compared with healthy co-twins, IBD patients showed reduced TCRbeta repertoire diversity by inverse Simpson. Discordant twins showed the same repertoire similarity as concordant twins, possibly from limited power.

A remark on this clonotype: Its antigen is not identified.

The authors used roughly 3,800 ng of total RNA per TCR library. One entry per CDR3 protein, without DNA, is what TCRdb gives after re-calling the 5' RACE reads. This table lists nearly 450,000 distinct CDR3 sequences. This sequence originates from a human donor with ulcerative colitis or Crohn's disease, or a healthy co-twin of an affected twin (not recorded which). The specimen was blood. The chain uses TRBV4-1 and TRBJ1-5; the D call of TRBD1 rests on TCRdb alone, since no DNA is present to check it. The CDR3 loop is CASSHGRGAGNQPQHF.